The 5 T cell receptor beta chains below were found in one sample sequenced in a study of CD8+ T cells in alopecia areata. The sequencing template was cDNA reverse transcribed from extracted RNA. Some clones are missing from TCRdb's copy, which holds only in-frame ones; the method was immunoSEQ multiplex PCR. Seen here are around 160,000 clones, 87% observed once, and the top ten hold around 16%. The sample here was CD8+ T cells sorted from blood, taken at week 0. The receptors were sampled from a human donor with alopecia areata.

The gene calls are TRBV5-1 and TRBJ1-6, with TRBD1 identical over 8 bases. Unmatched junction bases numbered 4, after V lost 4 bases and J lost 7 bases. This CDR3 region has 14 residues. Per germline, CDR1 SGHRS and CDR2 YFSETQ. The CDR3 DNA follows: TGCGCCAGCAGCGACGGACAGGGAAATTCACCCCTCCACTTT. Its protein is CASSDGQGNSPLHF.

The chain carries TRBV6-6 and TRBJ1-5; 7 nucleotides agree with TRBD1. V was pared by 6 bases and J by 3 bases, with 5 bases of the junction left unmatched. CDR3 size: 14 residues. From germline, CDR1 is MNHNY and CDR2 SVGAGI (reference sequence). The CDR3 loop reads CASRDGTVNQPQHF. The CDR3 DNA follows: TGTGCCAGCAGAGATGGGACAGTCAATCAGCCCCAGCATTTT.

This clone was seen only once. The chain uses TRBV2 and TRBJ2-2; 9 bases are shared with TRBD2. Germline V gene data show CDR1 as SNHLY and CDR2 as FYNNEI. The CDR3 extends over 14 amino acids. V lost 7 bases and J lost 5; bases outside the gene matches: 5. In DNA, the CDR3 is TGTGCCAGCAAAGCGGGGGGTGGTACCGGGGAGCTGTTTTTT. Amino acid sequence: CASKAGGGTGELFF.

The rearrangement uses TRBV10-3 and TRBJ2-3, with D tentatively TRBD1 (5 bases). Trimming took off 0 bases at V and 4 bases at J, with 17 bases between the two ends. Germline V gene data show CDR1 as ENHRY and CDR2 as SYGVKD. The CDR3 contains 17 residues. CDR3 in amino acids: CAISESRGGGTADTQYF. The CDR3 DNA reads as TGTGCCATCAGTGAGTCTAGGGGCGGCGGCACCGCAGATACGCAGTATTTT.

V gene TRBV27 combines with J gene TRBJ2-1, with TRBD2 identical over 12 bases. Germline trimming cut 7 bases from V and 6 bases from J; bases unmatched to any gene: 4. CDR1 MNHEY and CDR2 SMNVEV come from the germline V gene (reference sequence). The CDR3 is made up of 14 amino acids. In DNA form, the CDR3 reads TGTGCCAGCATCCCGACTAGCGGGAGCAATGAGCAGTTCTTC. Translation gives CASIPTSGSNEQFF.